This TCR beta chain was found in a study of graft-versus-host responses after intestinal transplantation. Assay: immunoSEQ multiplex PCR; the TCRdb copy retains only in-frame clones and omits some. The sample lists 11,000 to 15,000 clones, roughly 30% seen once, with around 5.7% in the top ten. CDR3 length: 15 residues. From germline, CDR1 is SGHVS and CDR2 FQNEAQ. Trimming removed 2 bases from V and 4 bases from J, with 15 bases in between. This clone was detected only a few times. Here the sequenced sample was alloreactive CD4+ T cells from a mixed lymphocyte reaction culture, taken before intestinal transplant. The sample's subset: CFSE-low proliferating T cells sorted from roughly 6-day pre-transplant mixed lymphocyte reaction (GvH or HvG direction). The chain links TRBV7-8 to TRBJ2-7; D is unclear. The sequence derives from a human patient who received an intestinal transplant. The CDR3 protein is CASSLYGSQPYEQYF. The CDR3 nucleotides are TGTGCCAGCAGCTTATACGGCAGCCAACCTTACGAGCAGTACTTC.